The 23 T cell receptor beta chains given below trace back to one sample, sequenced in a study of T cell changes during pregnancy in multiple sclerosis. The table came from immunoSEQ multiplex PCR; TCRdb's copy has only in-frame clones and leaves some out. The data hold fewer than 30,000 clones, with roughly 86% observed a single time. The source material was CD8+ T cells from peripheral blood mononuclear cells, sampled in the second trimester of pregnancy. Receptor source: a female donor with multiple sclerosis, enrolled in a pregnancy study.

Concerning this clone: This same CDR3 is encoded by further DNA sequences in the sample. This chain uses TRBV5-1 with TRBJ1-1; D unresolved. This CDR3 region has 14 residues. Germline-derived CDR1 and CDR2 are SGHRS and YFSETQ. Deletions cut 0 bases from V and 2 bases from J, with 8 bases between. CDR3 sequence (DNA): TGCGCCAGCAGCTTGGGGGCAGGAAACACTGAAGCTTTCTTT. It encodes CASSLGAGNTEAFF.

V gene TRBV30 combines with J gene TRBJ1-3; 8 bases fit TRBD1. V lost 3 bases, J lost 0 bases, and 4 bases stayed unmatched. There are 15 residues in the CDR3. Germline values: CDR1 GTSNPN, CDR2 SVGIG (reference sequence). The CDR3 bases are TGTGCCTGGAGCGTAACAGGGGGCTCTGGAAACACCATATATTTT. It translates to CAWSVTGGSGNTIYF.

By share of the sample, this clone is medium-sized. The V gene is TRBV6-5, the J gene TRBJ1-1, with no clear D. The CDR3 extends over 13 amino acids. CDR1 is MNHEY and CDR2 is SVGAGI in the germline V gene. Trimming removed 4 bases from V and 0 bases from J, with 6 bases in between. This chain's CDR3 is CASSLGMNTEAFF. For the CDR3, the DNA is TGTGCCAGCAGTTTGGGCATGAACACTGAAGCTTTCTTT.

V is TRBV18 and J is TRBJ2-3, with D hard to call. Trimming took off 2 bases at V and 1 base at J, with 7 bases between the two ends. CDR3 size: 14 residues. Germline lookup yields CDR1 KGHSH and CDR2 LQKENI. The DNA of the CDR3 is TGTGCCAGCTCACCAATTACGGGCACAGATACGCAGTATTTT. Its translation: CASSPITGTDTQYF.

This rearrangement joins TRBV6-5 to TRBJ1-1; D not certain. Germline V CDR1 and CDR2: MNHEY, SVGAGI. Trimming took 1 base from V and 0 from J, leaving 9 bases between them. This CDR3 spans 15 amino acids. The CDR3 DNA reads as TGTGCCAGCAGTTACTTGGGCAGGATGAACACTGAAGCTTTCTTT. Encoded protein: CASSYLGRMNTEAFF.

The chain joins TRBV5-6 to TRBJ1-2, with D maybe TRBD1 (6 bases). Germline V gene sequence: CDR1 SGHDT, CDR2 YYEEEE. The CDR3 spans 15 residues. V dropped 1 base and J dropped 4 bases, with 14 bases sitting between them. The CDR3 sequence is CASSLSGAQTYGYTF. CDR3 sequence (DNA): TGTGCCAGCAGCTTGTCAGGGGCCCAGACCTATGGCTACACCTTC.

J is TRBJ2-2 and V is TRBV5-1; TRBD2 aligns across 8 bases. Germline V CDR1 and CDR2: SGHRS, YFSETQ. This CDR3 is 17 amino acids long. V gave up 4 bases and J gave up 5 bases; unmatched junction bases: 13. CDR3 amino acids: CASSPPLGSGATGELFF. CDR3 DNA sequence: TGCGCCAGCAGCCCGCCCCTTGGTAGCGGGGCGACCGGGGAGCTGTTTTTT. Full variable domain (outside the CDR3, taken from reference TRBV5-1 and TRBJ2-2): KAGVTQTPRYLIKTRGQQVTLSCSPISGHRSVSWYQQTPGQGLQFLFEYFSETQRNKGNFPGRFSGRQFSNSRSEMNVSTLELGDSALYLCASSPPLGSGATGELFFGEGSRLTVL.

CDR3 region: CASSLSSGFGYTF. The CDR3 region has the DNA TGTGCCAGCAGTTTATCGTCGGGGTTTGGCTACACCTTC. The J gene is TRBJ1-2, the V gene TRBV27; D not certain. The CDR3 has 13 residues. Trimming took 0 bases from V and 7 from J, leaving 9 bases between them. Germline V gene data show CDR1 as MNHEY and CDR2 as SMNVEV (reference sequence).

This clone was seen more than once but under ten times. The V and J genes are TRBV4-2 and TRBJ2-1; 7 bases are shared with TRBD2. J gave up 3 bases and V 2 bases, and 4 bases lay outside the gene matches. The CDR3 runs 15 residues. From germline, CDR1 is LGHNA and CDR2 YNFKEQ. The CDR3 loop is CASSQRSGDYNEQFF. The CDR3 coding sequence is TGTGCCAGCAGCCAAAGGAGCGGGGACTACAATGAGCAGTTCTTC.

The gene calls are TRBV29-1 and TRBJ2-7, with TRBD1 matching over 9 bases. V was clipped by 6 bases and J by 1 base; unmatched bases: 7. Germline V gene lookup returns CDR1 SQVTM and CDR2 ANQGSEA. This CDR3 contains 14 residues. The DNA of the CDR3 is TGCAGCGTCCCGGTGGGACAGGGTTCCTACGAGCAGTACTTC. This sequence encodes CSVPVGQGSYEQYF.

The gene calls are TRBV2 and TRBJ1-6; a possible D gene is TRBD1 (5 bases). CDR3 length: 14 residues. Germline V gives CDR1 SNHLY, CDR2 FYNNEI. V was shortened by 8 bases and J by 7 bases, with 15 bases between the two germline ends. The CDR3 reads CASQRQTENSPLHF. CDR3 DNA: TGTGCCAGCCAAAGACAGACCGAAAATTCACCCCTCCACTTT.

This rearrangement joins TRBV27 to TRBJ1-2, with TRBD1 identical over 8 bases. CDR3 length: 13 residues. Germline V gives CDR1 MNHEY, CDR2 SMNVEV (reference sequence). J gave up 4 bases and V 6 bases, and 4 bases lay outside the gene matches. The CDR3 DNA follows: TGTGCCAGCAGCCCGGGACAGGCCTATGGCTACACCTTC. This translates into CASSPGQAYGYTF.

The chain is built from TRBV6-5 and TRBJ1-1; a possible D gene is TRBD1 (5 bases). Trimming stripped 5 bases from V and 5 bases from J, with 12 bases between. The CDR3 runs to 13 residues. The germline gives CDR1 MNHEY, CDR2 SVGAGI. This CDR3 is CASSLGGSTEAFF. The CDR3 DNA sequence: TGTGCCAGCAGTCTCGGGGGGTCAACTGAAGCTTTCTTT.

V is TRBV11-3 and J is TRBJ2-1; D call uncertain. The V gene lost 0 bases and the J gene lost 7 bases, with 10 bases spanning the gap. There are 14 residues in the CDR3. Germline CDR1 SGHNT, CDR2 YENEEA. CDR3 sequence: CASSLDRSENEQFF. CDR3 DNA: TGTGCCAGCAGCTTAGATCGGTCTGAGAATGAGCAGTTCTTC.

The chain has TRBV27 and TRBJ2-7; TRBD1 is a possible D gene (5 bases). CDR1 and CDR2 (germline): MNHEY, SMNVEV (reference sequence). The CDR3 runs 14 residues. V lost 3 bases and J 2 bases, leaving 11 bases between the germline ends. This CDR3 reads CASSFGPGTYEQYF. CDR3 nucleotides: TGTGCCAGCAGTTTTGGTCCAGGGACCTACGAGCAGTACTTC.

This clone has a single count. The chain employs TRBV7-3 and TRBJ1-2; 7 bases line up with TRBD1. Germline assignment: CDR1 SGHTA and CDR2 FQGTGA. V was pared by 5 bases and J by 4 bases, with 10 bases of the junction left unmatched. This CDR3 has 15 amino acids. CDR3: CASSPPDRVIYGYTF. CDR3 DNA sequence: TGTGCCAGCAGCCCCCCAGACAGGGTAATCTATGGCTACACCTTC.

The table lists this clone with a few counts. The chain uses TRBV19 and TRBJ1-1; possible D gene TRBD1, 5 bases. The V gene lost 4 bases and the J gene lost 1 base, with 13 bases spanning the gap. The CDR3 is 15 residues long. CDR1 is LNHDA and CDR2 is SQIVND in the germline V gene (reference sequence). The CDR3 loop reads CASSTPWQGNTEAFF. The CDR3 nucleotides read TGTGCCAGTAGTACCCCGTGGCAGGGGAACACTGAAGCTTTCTTT.

This clone showed up just once. The chain joins TRBV13 to TRBJ2-1, with a weak D call TRBD2 (6 bases). Per the germline V gene, CDR1 is PRHDT and CDR2 is FYEKMQ (reference sequence). The CDR3 has 12 residues. Trimming removed 5 bases at V and 10 bases at J, with 12 bases between. The CDR3 reads CASSPGLHEQFF. DNA of the CDR3: TGTGCCAGCAGCCCGGGACTGCACGAGCAGTTCTTC. Filled out from reference TRBV13 and TRBJ2-1, the complete variable domain reads AAGVIQSPRHLIKEKRETATLKCYPIPRHDTVYWYQQGPGQDPQFLISFYEKMQSDKGSIPDRFSAQQFSDYHSELNMSSLELGDSALYFCASSPGLHEQFFGPGTRLTVL.

The chain combines TRBV5-1 with TRBJ1-5, with a tentative D call TRBD1 (5 bases). Per germline, CDR1 SGHRS and CDR2 YFSETQ. V was shortened by 4 bases and J by 6 bases, with 11 bases between the two germline ends. The CDR3 has 13 amino acids. DNA of the CDR3: TGCGCCAGCAGCCGGGGGGGTAGTCAGCCCCAGCATTTT. Its protein product is CASSRGGSQPQHF. The complete variable domain, with remaining parts taken from reference TRBV5-1 and TRBJ1-5, reads KAGVTQTPRYLIKTRGQQVTLSCSPISGHRSVSWYQQTPGQGLQFLFEYFSETQRNKGNFPGRFSGRQFSNSRSEMNVSTLELGDSALYLCASSRGGSQPQHFGDGTRLSIL.

The gene calls are TRBV6-5 and TRBJ1-1; TRBD1 aligns across 9 bases. V was clipped by 0 bases and J by 8 bases; unmatched bases: 7. The CDR3 length is 15 residues. CDR1 and CDR2 (germline): MNHEY, SVGAGI. CDR3 coding DNA: TGTGCCAGCAGTTACTCTGGGGGACAGGGTCGGGAAGCTTTCTTT. It is translated as CASSYSGGQGREAFF.

The genes are TRBV6-5 and TRBJ2-3, with 12 bases fitting TRBD2. With 5 bases clipped from V and 6 bases from J, the junction kept 6 bases outside the gene matches. This CDR3 comprises 15 residues. Germline V gives CDR1 MNHEY, CDR2 SVGAGI. This CDR3 reads CASSPGLAGPDTQYF. The DNA for the CDR3 is TGTGCCAGCAGTCCAGGACTAGCGGGGCCGGATACGCAGTATTTT.

The CDR3, as DNA: TGTGCCAGCAGTGAATGGAACAGGGGTTACGAGCAGTACTTC. Protein sequence: CASSEWNRGYEQYF. This sequence joins TRBV2 and TRBJ2-7, with 7 bases that match TRBD1. The trim removed 2 bases at V and 4 bases at J, leaving 5 bases unmatched. The germline V gene encodes CDR1 SNHLY and CDR2 FYNNEI. The CDR3 length is 14 residues. Variable domain in full (rest from reference TRBV2 and TRBJ2-7): EPEVTQTPSHQVTQMGQEVILRCVPISNHLYFYWYRQILGQKVEFLVSFYNNEISEKSEIFDDQFSVERPDGSNFTLKIRSTKLEDSAMYFCASSEWNRGYEQYFGPGTRLTVT.

This chain's CDR3 is CASSASDSPRFYNEQFF. CDR3 bases: TGTGCCAGCAGCGCTTCGGACAGCCCCCGTTTCTACAATGAGCAGTTCTTC. V and J are TRBV7-6 and TRBJ2-1; possible D gene TRBD1, 6 bases. The CDR3 consists of 17 residues. Germline CDR1 is SGHVS and CDR2 is FNYEAQ. V was cut by 5 bases and J by 3 bases, with 20 bases left in between.